One sample yielded the 19 T cell receptor beta chains listed below, sequenced in a study of blood T cell repertoires in COVID-19. Using immunoSEQ multiplex PCR, the repertoire was profiled, and TCRdb retains in-frame clones only, with some absent. The sample includes about 180,000 clones, 70% to 90% seen only once; the top ten take over 5%. Sequences were obtained from peripheral blood. The origin of the receptors is a woman between 45 and 65 years old with COVID-19, enrolled during active disease.

CDR3 residues: CASSLGFIGGPIAQYF. In DNA, the CDR3 is TGTGCCAGCAGTTTAGGTTTTATCGGGGGACCAATTGCCCAGTACTTC. This chain connects TRBV28 to TRBJ2-5; D perhaps matches TRBD2 (6 bases). With 2 bases removed from V and 9 bases from J, the gap between germline ends came to 22 bases. This CDR3 is 16 amino acids long. Per the germline V gene, CDR1 is MDHEN and CDR2 is SYDVKM.

The chain couples TRBV5-4 to TRBJ2-3; 8 nucleotides match TRBD2. J was trimmed by 2 bases and V by 5 bases; bases with no gene match: 13. CDR3 size: 17 residues. From germline, CDR1 is SGHNT and CDR2 YYREEE (reference sequence). The CDR3, as DNA: TGTGCCAGCAGTCGAGAGGCTAGCGGGTTCTCCACAGATACGCAGTATTTT. This translates into CASSREASGFSTDTQYF. The full variable domain, its missing parts supplied by reference TRBV5-4 and TRBJ2-3, is ETGVTQSPTHLIKTRGQQVTLRCSSQSGHNTVSWYQQALGQGPQFIFQYYREEENGRGNFPPRFSGLQFPNYSSELNVNALELDDSALYLCASSREASGFSTDTQYFGPGTRLTVL.

The CDR3 DNA is TGTGCCAGCTCGCAGACAGGGGGCGGAGAGCCCCAGCATTTT. Amino acids: CASSQTGGGEPQHF. The V and J genes are TRBV18 and TRBJ1-5, with 10 nucleotides matching TRBD1. Trimming removed 6 bases from V and 8 bases from J; junction bases left unmatched: 7. CDR1 is KGHSH, CDR2 LQKENI, per germline. The CDR3 is made up of 14 amino acids.

J is TRBJ2-3 and V is TRBV7-3; D is perhaps TRBD1 (5 bases). V dropped 0 bases and J dropped 0 bases, with 7 bases sitting between them. The CDR3 contains 15 residues. The V gene's germline CDR1 is SGHTA and CDR2 FQGTGA. The CDR3 reads CASSLTRQSTDTQYF. The DNA for the CDR3 is TGTGCCAGCAGCTTAACCCGACAGAGCACAGATACGCAGTATTTT.

The rearrangement uses TRBV3-1 (or the pseudogene TRBV3-2) and TRBJ2-5; 11 nucleotides align to TRBD1. J lost 4 bases, V lost 2 bases, and 9 bases had no gene match. Germline V lookup: CDR1 LGHDT, CDR2 YNNKEL (reference sequence). The CDR3 consists of 17 residues. The chain's CDR3 is CASSQLGGTGGGETQYF. CDR3 sequence (DNA): TGTGCCAGCAGCCAATTAGGAGGGACAGGGGGGGGAGAGACCCAGTACTTC.

This clone was observed a handful of times. The V call is TRBV15, the J call TRBJ1-2, with no clear D. CDR3 length: 13 amino acids. V dropped 1 base and J dropped 9 bases, with 12 bases sitting between them. The germline V gene has CDR1 LNHNV and CDR2 YYDKDF (reference sequence). CDR3 DNA: TGTGCCACCAGCAGAGCGAGCGAGGCGAGCTACACCTTC. Amino acid sequence: CATSRASEASYTF.

The rearrangement links TRBV6-1 to TRBJ2-1, with D possibly matching TRBD2 (5 bases). CDR1 is MNHNS, CDR2 SASEGT, per germline. V lost 4 bases and J 1 base, leaving 14 bases between the germline ends. The CDR3 is 16 amino acids. CDR3 DNA: TGTGCCAGCAGTGGAGCAGGTCTAGCATCCTACAATGAGCAGTTCTTC. Translated, it gives CASSGAGLASYNEQFF.

This clone was counted a few times. This specimen includes other DNA sequences encoding the same CDR3. This rearrangement joins TRBV10-3 to TRBJ1-2; TRBD1 matches 10 bases. This CDR3 spans 14 amino acids. Losses at the gene ends were 6 bases for V and 3 bases for J; bases not matched to a gene: 4. CDR1 and CDR2 from the germline V gene are ENHRY and SYGVKD. CDR3 loop: CAISIGQGDYGYTF. CDR3 sequence (DNA): TGTGCCATCAGCATCGGACAGGGGGACTATGGCTACACCTTC.

The gene calls are TRBV5-1 and TRBJ2-6; unclear D gene. Germline CDR1 SGHRS, CDR2 YFSETQ. This CDR3 has 14 residues. Trimming removed 1 base at V and 2 bases at J, with 4 bases between. This CDR3 is CASSLSTGANVLTF. The CDR3 nucleotides read TGCGCCAGCAGCTTGAGCACTGGGGCCAACGTCCTGACTTTC.

The chain recombines TRBV6-2 or TRBV6-3 with TRBJ1-1; 8 positions match TRBD1. CDR1 MNHEY and CDR2 SVGEGT come from the germline V gene. This CDR3 region has 13 residues. J gave up 1 base and V 5 bases, and 0 bases lay outside the gene matches. CDR3 bases: TGTGCCAGCAGTGACAGGGGGAACACTGAAGCTTTCTTT. Translation gives CASSDRGNTEAFF.

This clone was counted once. The gene calls are TRBV4-2 and TRBJ1-3; D is unresolved. The germline gives CDR1 LGHNA, CDR2 YNFKEQ. The V gene lost 3 bases and the J gene lost 4 bases, with 13 bases spanning the gap. This CDR3 is built from 15 residues. The CDR3 sequence: CASSQQGTRGNTIYF. In DNA, the CDR3 is TGTGCCAGCAGCCAGCAAGGTACTAGAGGAAACACCATATATTTT.

This clone turned up a few times. The chain joins TRBV5-1 to TRBJ1-1; D is undetermined. Germline lookup yields CDR1 SGHRS and CDR2 YFSETQ. The V end lost 1 base, the J end lost 1 base, and 8 bases lay between the germline ends. The CDR3 is made up of 14 amino acids. CDR3 amino acids: CASSLSQENTEAFF. The CDR3 DNA follows: TGCGCCAGCAGCTTGTCCCAGGAGAACACTGAAGCTTTCTTT.

The chain combines TRBV10-3 with TRBJ1-5; no clear D. Trimming took 2 bases from V and 4 from J, leaving 3 bases between them. The CDR3 is made up of 12 amino acids. CDR1 ENHRY and CDR2 SYGVKD come from the germline V gene. The CDR3 nucleotides are TGTGCCATCAGTGAGCCTAATCAGCCCCAGCATTTT. It specifies CAISEPNQPQHF.

V usage is TRBV7-3 and J usage is TRBJ2-7; D is perhaps TRBD2 (6 bases). V gave up 5 bases and J gave up 2 bases, with 16 bases separating them. This CDR3 is 15 amino acids long. Germline-derived CDR1 and CDR2 are SGHTA and FQGTGA. The DNA for the CDR3 is TGTGCCAGCAGCGTAAGTGGGGGAGGAGCCTACGAGCAGTACTTC. Its translation is CASSVSGGGAYEQYF.

This rearrangement joins TRBV6-5 to TRBJ1-1, with 7 bases fitting TRBD1. CDR3 length equals 14 residues. V dropped 6 bases and J dropped 5; count of bases not matched to a gene: 9. Germline loops: CDR1 MNHEY, CDR2 SVGAGI. The CDR3 DNA follows: TGTGCCAGCAGCCTTCGACAGGGTAAAACTGAAGCTTTCTTT. As protein: CASSLRQGKTEAFF.

With regard to this clone: Other DNA sequences in this sample translate to the same CDR3. The DNA for the CDR3 is TGCGCCAGCAGCCTACAGGGGACTGAAGCTTTCTTT. Residues: CASSLQGTEAFF. The chain combines TRBV5-1 with TRBJ1-1, with 7 nucleotides matching TRBD1. Germline CDR1 and CDR2: SGHRS and YFSETQ. CDR3 length equals 12 residues. V lost 4 bases and J lost 5; bases outside the gene matches: 2.

V is TRBV7-9 and J is TRBJ1-3, with D unclear. In germline, CDR1 is SEHNR, CDR2 FQNEAQ (reference sequence). This CDR3 is 14 amino acids long. Trimming removed 3 bases at V and 0 bases at J, with 6 bases between. CDR3 sequence (DNA): TGTGCCAGCAGCTTCCAAATCTCTGGAAACACCATATATTTT. The encoded protein is CASSFQISGNTIYF. The full variable domain, in which reference TRBV7-9 and TRBJ1-3 provide the parts outside the CDR3, is DTGVSQNPRHKITKRGQNVTFRCDPISEHNRLYWYRQTLGQGPEFLTYFQNEAQLEKSRLLSDRFSAERPKGSFSTLEIQRTEQGDSAMYLCASSFQISGNTIYFGEGSWLTVV.

The chain uses TRBV18 and TRBJ1-6; 8 bases match TRBD1. The CDR3 loop spans 15 amino acids. The germline gives CDR1 KGHSH, CDR2 LQKENI. After removal of 0 bases from V and 13 bases from J, the junction contained 8 bases not matched to a gene. The CDR3: CASSPPGQGASPLHF. Here the CDR3 DNA reads TGTGCCAGCTCACCACCGGGGCAGGGGGCGTCCCCCCTCCACTTT.

The chain uses TRBV4-1 and TRBJ1-3, with D unresolved. The CDR3 loop spans 15 amino acids. With 1 base removed from V and 0 bases from J, the gap between germline ends came to 7 bases. The germline V gene has CDR1 MGHRA and CDR2 YSYEKL. CDR3 protein: CASSQAGRSGNTIYF. Written as DNA, the CDR3 is TGCGCCAGCAGCCAAGCCGGTCGCTCTGGAAACACCATATATTTT.